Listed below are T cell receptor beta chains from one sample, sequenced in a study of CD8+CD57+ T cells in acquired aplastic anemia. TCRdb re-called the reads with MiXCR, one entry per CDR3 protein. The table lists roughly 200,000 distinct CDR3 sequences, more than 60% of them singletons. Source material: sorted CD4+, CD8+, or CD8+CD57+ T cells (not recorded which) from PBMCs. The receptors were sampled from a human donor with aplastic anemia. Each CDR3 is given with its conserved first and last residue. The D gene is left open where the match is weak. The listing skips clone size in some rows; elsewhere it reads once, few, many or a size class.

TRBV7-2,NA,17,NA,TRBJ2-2,TGTGCCAGCAGCCCGCGCCCCGGTTGGCAAGGGTCCGGGGAGCTGTTTTTT,CASSPRPGWQGSGELFF
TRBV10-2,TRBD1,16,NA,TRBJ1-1,TGCGCCAGCACTTGGAACAGGGGCGTAATGAACACTGAAGCTTTCTTT,CASTWNRGVMNTEAFF
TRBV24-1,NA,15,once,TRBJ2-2,TGTGCCACCAGTGATCGCAGTATTAACACCGGGGAGCTGTTTTTT,CATSDRSINTGELFF
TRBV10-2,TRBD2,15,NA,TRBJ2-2,TGCGCCAGCAGTGGGGGCGGGGGGAACACCGGGGAGCTGTTTTTT,CASSGGGGNTGELFF
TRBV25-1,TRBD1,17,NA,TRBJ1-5,TGTGCCAGCAGCCACAAACCGGGGCAGGGGGGCAATCAGCCCCAGCATTTT,CASSHKPGQGGNQPQHF
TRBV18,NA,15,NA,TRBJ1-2,TGTGCCAGCTCACCGACCATCGGACAGAACTATGGCAACACCTTC,CASSPTIGQNYGNTF
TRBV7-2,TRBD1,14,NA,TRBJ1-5,TGTGCCAGCGCGGGGACAGGGTGGAATCAGCCCCAGCATTTT,CASAGTGWNQPQHF
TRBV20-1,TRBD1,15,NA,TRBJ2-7,TGCAGTGCTAGAGATCCGAGAGGGGACAGCCCCGAGCAGTACTTC,CSARDPRGDSPEQYF
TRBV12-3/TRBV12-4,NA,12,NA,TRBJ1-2,TGTGCCAGCGGAAGGCGGACGTACGGCTACACCTTC,CASGRRTYGYTF
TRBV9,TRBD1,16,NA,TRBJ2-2,TGTGCCAGCAGCGTAAGGAACAGGGGGGACACCGGGGAGCTGTTTTTT,CASSVRNRGDTGELFF
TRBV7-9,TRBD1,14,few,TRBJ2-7,TGTGCCAGCAGCTTACGGGACAGGGTTCACGAGCAGTACTTC,CASSLRDRVHEQYF
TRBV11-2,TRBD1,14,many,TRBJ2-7,TGTGCCAGCAGCTCGACAGGGAGTAACTACGAGCAGTACTTC,CASSSTGSNYEQYF
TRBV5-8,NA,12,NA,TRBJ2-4,TGTGCCAGCAGCTTGGGGAGGGGGCGTAGGTACTTC,CASSLGRGRRYF
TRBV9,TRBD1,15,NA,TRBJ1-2,TGTGCCAGCAGCGTAGTGACAGGGGGCGCATCTGGCTACACCTTC,CASSVVTGGASGYTF
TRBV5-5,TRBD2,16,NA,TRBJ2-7,TGTGCCAGCAGCTTGGCCCCACTAGCGAAAGCGTCCGAGCAGTACTTC,CASSLAPLAKASEQYF
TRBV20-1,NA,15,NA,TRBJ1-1,TGCAGTGCTAGGGATACACGAGGGGACGGCACTGAAGCTTTCTTT,CSARDTRGDGTEAFF
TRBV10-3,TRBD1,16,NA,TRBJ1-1,TGTGCCATCAGTGAGACTGGGACAGCCGTGAACACTGAAGCTTTCTTT,CAISETGTAVNTEAFF
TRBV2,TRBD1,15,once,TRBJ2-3,TGTGCCAGTTCTGAACAGGGGGCAGGCACAGATACGCAGTATTTT,CASSEQGAGTDTQYF
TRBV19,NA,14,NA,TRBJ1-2,TGTGCCAGTAGCGCGTGGGGAGCTAACTATGGCTACACCTTC,CASSAWGANYGYTF
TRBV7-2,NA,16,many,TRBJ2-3,TGTGCCAGCAGCTCCTCGCTCGGGGGGCCCACAGATACGCAGTATTTT,CASSSSLGGPTDTQYF
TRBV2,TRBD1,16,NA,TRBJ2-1,TGTGCCAGCAGTCCGGGACAGGGGAGCTCCTACAATGAGCAGTTCTTC,CASSPGQGSSYNEQFF
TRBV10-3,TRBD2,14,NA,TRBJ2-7,TGTGCCATCAGTGCTCAGCGGGGGACCTACGAGCAGTACTTC,CAISAQRGTYEQYF
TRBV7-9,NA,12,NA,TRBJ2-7,TGTGCCAGCAGCTCGGAAGACGAGGAGGAGTACTTC,CASSSEDEEEYF
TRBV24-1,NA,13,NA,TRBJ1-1,TGTGCCACCAGACCTACAGGGCTAACTGAAGCTTTCTTT,CATRPTGLTEAFF
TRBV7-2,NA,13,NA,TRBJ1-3,TGTGCCAGCAGGCAGGGTACAGGAAACACCATATATTTT,CASRQGTGNTIYF
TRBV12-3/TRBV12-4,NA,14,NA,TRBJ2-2,TGTGCCAGCAGGGACTTTTATGGTCCCGGGGAGCTGTTTTTT,CASRDFYGPGELFF
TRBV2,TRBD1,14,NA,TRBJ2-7,TGTGCCAGCAGCCGTGGGACAGGGCTTGGGGAGCAGTACTTC,CASSRGTGLGEQYF
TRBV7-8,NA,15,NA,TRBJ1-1,TGTGCCAGCAGCTTAATTAGGGGGGGGAACGCTGAAGCTTTCTTT,CASSLIRGGNAEAFF
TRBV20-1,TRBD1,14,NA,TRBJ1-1,TGCAGTGCTAAATATCAGGGGGTTGACACTGAAGCTTTCTTT,CSAKYQGVDTEAFF
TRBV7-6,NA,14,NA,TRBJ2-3,TGTGCCAGCAGCTTAGTGCCTGCCGCAGATACGCAGTATTTT,CASSLVPAADTQYF
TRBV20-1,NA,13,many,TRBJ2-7,TGCAGTGCTAGAGTCCTGGACAGCTACGAGCAGTACTTC,CSARVLDSYEQYF
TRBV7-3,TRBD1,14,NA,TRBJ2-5,TGTGCCGGCAGCGCTGGGACAGTCCAAGAGACCCAGTACTTC,CAGSAGTVQETQYF
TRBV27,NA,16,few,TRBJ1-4,TGTGCCAGCAGTTTATCGGGGGGGGGTCGTATTGAAAAACTGTTTTTT,CASSLSGGGRIEKLFF
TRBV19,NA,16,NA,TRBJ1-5,TGTGCCAGTAGTGGCCTGAGACAGGTTAGCAATCAGCCCCAGCATTTT,CASSGLRQVSNQPQHF
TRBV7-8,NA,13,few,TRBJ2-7,TGTGCCAGCAGCCCCGAGGCCGTATACGAGCAGTACTTC,CASSPEAVYEQYF
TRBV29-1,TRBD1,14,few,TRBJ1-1,TGCAGCGTTCCACCGGGACAGGAGAACACTGAAGCTTTCTTT,CSVPPGQENTEAFF
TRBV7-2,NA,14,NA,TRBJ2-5,TGTGCCAGCAGCTTAGCGGCAGACGCAGAGACCCAGTACTTC,CASSLAADAETQYF
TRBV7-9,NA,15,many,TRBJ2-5,TGTGCCAGCTCCATCCCGGGGTTTAAAGGGGAGACCCAGTACTTC,CASSIPGFKGETQYF
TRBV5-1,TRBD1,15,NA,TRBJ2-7,TGCGCCAGCAGCCACGGACAGGGATGGACCTACGAGCAGTACTTC,CASSHGQGWTYEQYF
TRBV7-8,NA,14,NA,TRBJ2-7,TGTGCCAGCAGCTTATCAAGGGGCTCCTACGAGCAGTACTTC,CASSLSRGSYEQYF
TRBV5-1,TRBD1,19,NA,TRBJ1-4,TGCGCCAGCAGCTTGGTCCACCGGGGCAATGAGCAGGGGGGAGAAAAACTGTTTTTT,CASSLVHRGNEQGGEKLFF